The next 26 T cell receptor beta chains were all read from a single sample in a study of siplizumab effects on memory and regulatory T cells. Assay used: immunoSEQ multiplex PCR; TCRdb lists only in-frame clones, some missing. The table records tens of thousands of clones, roughly 96% of them present only once. Sample: naive CD4+ T cells sorted from blood. These receptors were obtained from a human donor in good health.

The table lists this clone with a count of one. The chain combines TRBV7-3 with TRBJ1-1; D is unclear. This CDR3 has 13 amino acids. Germline V gene lookup returns CDR1 SGHTA and CDR2 FQGTGA. The V gene lost 5 bases and the J gene lost 1 base, with 8 bases spanning the gap. The CDR3 is CASSPTGNTEAFF. The CDR3 DNA follows: TGTGCCAGCAGCCCAACCGGGAACACTGAAGCTTTCTTT.

The chain employs TRBV28 and TRBJ2-7, with D tentatively TRBD1 (5 bases). The CDR3 totals 13 residues. Germline CDR1 and CDR2: MDHEN and SYDVKM. V lost 8 bases, J lost 6 bases, and 17 bases lay in between. CDR3: CASRQGSPTEQYF. CDR3 nucleotide sequence: TGTGCCAGCCGTCAGGGCTCCCCCACCGAGCAGTACTTC.

The gene calls are TRBV4-3 and TRBJ1-4; TRBD1 is a possible D gene (5 bases). CDR1 is LGHNA and CDR2 is YSLEER in the germline V gene. The germline V and J ends were trimmed by 4 bases and 3 bases, with 12 bases remaining between them. The CDR3 covers 15 residues. The CDR3 sequence: CASSLQGAPNEKLFF. The CDR3 nucleotides are TGCGCCAGCAGCCTCCAAGGGGCTCCTAATGAAAAACTGTTTTTT.

The rearrangement uses TRBV7-8 and TRBJ2-3; D gene ambiguous. The V and J ends lost 4 bases and 7 bases respectively, with 9 bases between them. The CDR3 runs 12 residues. Germline CDR1 SGHVS, CDR2 FQNEAQ. This CDR3 reads CASSYYYYTQYF. CDR3 coding DNA: TGTGCCAGCAGCTACTACTACTATACGCAGTATTTT.

The chain links TRBV6-6 to TRBJ1-5; 9 bases line up with TRBD1. CDR1 is MNHNY, CDR2 SVGAGI, per germline (reference sequence). This CDR3 has 14 residues. Trimming cost V 6 bases and J 2 bases; bases outside gene matches: 2. CDR3 loop: CASRRTGGNQPQHF. The CDR3 DNA follows: TGTGCCAGCAGGAGGACAGGGGGCAATCAGCCCCAGCATTTT.

The gene calls are TRBV5-4 and TRBJ2-2, with a possible D match to TRBD1 (6 bases). The V end lost 7 bases, the J end lost 7 bases, and 20 bases lay between the germline ends. CDR3 size: 15 residues. Per the germline V gene, CDR1 is SGHNT and CDR2 is YYREEE (reference sequence). The CDR3 nucleotides are TGTGCCAGCGGGGCTCAGGGGAGCTCCGACGGGGAGCTGTTTTTT. Translating gives CASGAQGSSDGELFF.

This clone was picked up one time. This chain links TRBV5-1 with TRBJ1-1; 7 bases align to TRBD1. CDR1 is SGHRS, CDR2 YFSETQ, per germline. The CDR3 is made up of 15 amino acids. The trim removed 4 bases at V and 3 bases at J, leaving 9 bases unmatched. The CDR3, as DNA: TGCGCCAGCAGCCCCCGACAGGGCGTGGACACTGAAGCTTTCTTT. This sequence encodes CASSPRQGVDTEAFF.

This sequence joins TRBV4-3 and TRBJ1-1, with 7 positions matching TRBD1. Per germline, CDR1 LGHNA and CDR2 YSLEER. The CDR3 spans 17 residues. The junction had 16 bases not matched to a gene; V was cut back by 4 bases and J by 5 bases. CDR3 sequence (DNA): TGCGCCAGCAGCCCATCGTTCGCCCGACAGGGCGGGACTGAAGCTTTCTTT. Its translation: CASSPSFARQGGTEAFF.

This rearrangement joins TRBV25-1 to TRBJ1-4; D uncertain. This CDR3 spans 14 amino acids. V was pared by 1 base and J by 6 bases, with 9 bases between. Germline V gives CDR1 MGHDK, CDR2 SYGVNS. The CDR3 DNA reads TGTGCCAGCAGTGAATCAATGCTTTATGAAAAACTGTTTTTT. It encodes CASSESMLYEKLFF.

V and J are TRBV15 and TRBJ2-3; possibly TRBD1 for D (7 bases). This CDR3 is 15 amino acids long. Trimming pared 0 bases from V and 8 bases from J, leaving 15 bases between. Germline V lookup: CDR1 LNHNV, CDR2 YYDKDF (reference sequence). The CDR3 protein is CATSRDRGQGGTQYF. The CDR3 bases are TGTGCCACCAGCAGAGATAGGGGGCAGGGAGGTACGCAGTATTTT.

DNA of the CDR3: TGTGCCAGCAGGGCACTCCCGGGACAGGGTATTGAGAGCAATCAGCCCCAGCATTTT. Encoded protein: CASRALPGQGIESNQPQHF. The V and J genes are TRBV4-2 and TRBJ1-5; 9 bases agree with TRBD1. V shed 6 bases and J 1 base; nucleotides not matched to a gene: 16. CDR1 is LGHNA and CDR2 is YNFKEQ in the germline V gene. The CDR3 consists of 19 residues.

This chain uses TRBV7-2 with TRBJ2-1, with D uncertain. Per germline, CDR1 SGHTA and CDR2 FQGNSA. The V end lost 3 bases, the J end lost 5 bases, and 11 bases lay between the germline ends. CDR3 length: 14 residues. CDR3 loop: CASSLVHGNNEQFF. The CDR3 coding sequence is TGTGCCAGCAGCTTGGTACACGGTAACAATGAGCAGTTCTTC.

The chain carries TRBV4-2 and TRBJ1-2; maybe TRBD1 (6 bases). V lost 4 bases to trimming and J lost 3 bases, with 18 bases between them. This CDR3 has 16 residues. The germline CDR1 and CDR2 sequences are LGHNA and YNFKEQ. CDR3 loop: CASSREWGPSYYGYTF. The CDR3 DNA is TGTGCCAGCAGCCGCGAATGGGGGCCTTCTTACTATGGCTACACCTTC.

This chain uses TRBV10-3 with TRBJ1-2, with 9 bases identical to TRBD1. This CDR3 region has 16 residues. The germline CDR1 and CDR2 sequences are ENHRY and SYGVKD. Germline trimming cut 7 bases from V and 1 base from J; bases unmatched to any gene: 10. The CDR3 here is CAITPGTGSLNYGYTF. In DNA form, the CDR3 reads TGTGCCATCACCCCCGGGACAGGGTCCCTTAACTATGGCTACACCTTC.

The CDR3 loop is CASRTGAEKLFF. The CDR3 nucleotides read TGTGCCAGCAGGACAGGTGCTGAAAAACTGTTTTTT. This chain joins TRBV7-9 and TRBJ1-4; the D gene is possibly TRBD1 (6 bases). V shed 6 bases and J shed 7 bases, with 9 bases lying between them. In germline, CDR1 is SEHNR, CDR2 FQNEAQ (reference sequence). The CDR3 sequence is 12 residues long. The variable domain in full, completed from reference TRBV7-9 and TRBJ1-4, reads DTGVSQNPRHKITKRGQNVTFRCDPISEHNRLYWYRQTLGQGPEFLTYFQNEAQLEKSRLLSDRFSAERPKGSFSTLEIQRTEQGDSAMYLCASRTGAEKLFFGSGTQLSVL.

This clone was recorded only once. The same CDR3 arises from other DNA sequences in this sample as well. The V and J genes are TRBV6-5 and TRBJ2-3; D unclear. Germline assignment: CDR1 MNHEY and CDR2 SVGAGI. The CDR3 has 11 amino acids. V lost 2 bases, J lost 4 bases, and 1 base lay in between. The CDR3 DNA follows: TGTGCCAGCAGTTACGCAGATACGCAGTATTTT. Protein product: CASSYADTQYF.

The sample holds one count of this clone. This rearrangement joins TRBV19 to TRBJ2-7; D tentatively fits TRBD1 or TRBD2 (6 bases each). CDR1 is LNHDA and CDR2 is SQIVND in the germline V gene (reference sequence). This CDR3 has 15 residues. V was clipped by 10 bases and J by 5 bases, with 24 bases between them. The CDR3 DNA reads TGTGCCACCACCGATCGGGGGCGCGGGCCCAACGAGCAGTACTTC. It codes for CATTDRGRGPNEQYF.

The chain couples TRBV7-9 to TRBJ2-1, with 10 positions matching TRBD2. V was pared by 1 base and J by 6 bases, with 9 bases of the junction left unmatched. Looked up from germline, CDR1 is SEHNR and CDR2 is FQNEAQ (reference sequence). There are 17 residues in the CDR3. In nucleotides, the CDR3 is TGTGCCAGCAGCTTAGAAGGTTGGGCTAGCGGGGGCAATGAGCAGTTCTTC. Translating gives CASSLEGWASGGNEQFF.

The CDR3 DNA sequence: TGCAGTGCTAAGAGCGGCTACGAGCAGTACTTC. This encodes CSAKSGYEQYF. This rearrangement joins TRBV20-1 to TRBJ2-7, with D tentatively TRBD2 (5 bases). The germline V and J ends were trimmed by 4 bases and 3 bases, with 7 bases remaining between them. The CDR3 spans 11 residues. The germline gives CDR1 DFQATT, CDR2 SNEGSKA (reference sequence).

The chain has TRBV29-1 and TRBJ2-6; D remains ambiguous. Trimming cost V 7 bases and J 1 base, with 8 bases left between them. Germline V gives CDR1 SQVTM, CDR2 ANQGSEA. The CDR3 is made up of 13 amino acids. CDR3 sequence (DNA): TGCAGCGCGAGGAATTCTGGGGCCAACGTCCTGACTTTC. Translating it yields CSARNSGANVLTF. The full variable domain, with the rest looked up from reference TRBV29-1 and TRBJ2-6, is SAVISQKPSRDICQRGTSLTIQCQVDSQVTMMFWYRQQPGQSLTLIATANQGSEATYESGFVIDKFPISRPNLTFSTLTVSNMSPEDSSIYLCSARNSGANVLTFGAGSRLTVL.

The chain combines TRBV19 with TRBJ2-3; TRBD2 agrees at 13 bases. V was clipped by 6 bases and J by 6 bases; unmatched bases: 3. The CDR3 contains 14 residues. Germline V gene sequence: CDR1 LNHDA, CDR2 SQIVND (reference sequence). This chain's CDR3 is CASRGLAGFDTQYF. In nucleotides, the CDR3 is TGTGCCAGTAGGGGACTAGCGGGGTTCGATACGCAGTATTTT.

The chain carries TRBV10-3 and TRBJ2-1; 16 bases agree with TRBD2. CDR3 length: 16 residues. Germline V CDR1 and CDR2: ENHRY, SYGVKD. V lost 4 bases, J lost 9 bases, and 6 bases stayed unmatched. This CDR3 reads CAISVGLAGGTSEQFF. DNA for the CDR3: TGTGCCATCAGTGTGGGACTAGCGGGGGGGACGAGTGAGCAGTTCTTC.

The V gene is TRBV7-2, the J gene TRBJ2-1; 12 nucleotides match TRBD2. CDR3 size: 18 residues. The germline V gene has CDR1 SGHTA and CDR2 FQGNSA. Germline trimming cut 4 bases from V and 5 bases from J; bases unmatched to any gene: 12. CDR3 region: CASSSYSLAGGSHNEQFF. The CDR3 coding sequence is TGTGCCAGCAGCTCGTATTCACTAGCGGGGGGATCCCACAATGAGCAGTTCTTC.

The rearrangement uses TRBV7-2 and TRBJ1-6; D is perhaps TRBD1 (5 bases). Germline V gives CDR1 SGHTA, CDR2 FQGNSA. V lost 2 bases and J lost 8, with 16 bases in between. This CDR3 is 16 amino acids long. CDR3 in amino acids: CASSLLLRRGDSPLHF. CDR3 sequence (DNA): TGTGCCAGCAGCTTATTATTGAGGAGGGGTGATTCACCCCTCCACTTT.

This sequence joins TRBV9 and TRBJ2-7; 8 nucleotides align to TRBD1. The J segment lost 5 bases and the V segment lost 2 bases, leaving 18 bases of the junction unmatched. Per the germline V gene, CDR1 is SGDLS and CDR2 is YYNGEE. The CDR3 totals 18 residues. CDR3 in amino acids: CASSVIRGDGQGRHEQYF. DNA for the CDR3: TGTGCCAGCAGCGTGATTAGGGGCGACGGACAGGGTAGACACGAGCAGTACTTC.

The gene calls are TRBV30 and TRBJ2-7, with D tentatively TRBD1 (6 bases). CDR1 is GTSNPN, CDR2 SVGIG, per germline (reference sequence). The germline V and J ends were trimmed by 5 bases and 2 bases, with 7 bases remaining between them. The CDR3 loop spans 11 amino acids. CDR3 nucleotides: TGTGCCTGGGACAGGACCTACGAGCAGTACTTC. Translation: CAWDRTYEQYF. Full variable domain (remainder filled in from reference TRBV30 and TRBJ2-7): SQTIHQWPATLVQPVGSPLSLECTVEGTSNPNLYWYRQAAGRGLQLLFYSVGIGQISSEVPQNLSASRPQDRQFILSSKKLLLSDSGFYLCAWDRTYEQYFGPGTRLTVT.